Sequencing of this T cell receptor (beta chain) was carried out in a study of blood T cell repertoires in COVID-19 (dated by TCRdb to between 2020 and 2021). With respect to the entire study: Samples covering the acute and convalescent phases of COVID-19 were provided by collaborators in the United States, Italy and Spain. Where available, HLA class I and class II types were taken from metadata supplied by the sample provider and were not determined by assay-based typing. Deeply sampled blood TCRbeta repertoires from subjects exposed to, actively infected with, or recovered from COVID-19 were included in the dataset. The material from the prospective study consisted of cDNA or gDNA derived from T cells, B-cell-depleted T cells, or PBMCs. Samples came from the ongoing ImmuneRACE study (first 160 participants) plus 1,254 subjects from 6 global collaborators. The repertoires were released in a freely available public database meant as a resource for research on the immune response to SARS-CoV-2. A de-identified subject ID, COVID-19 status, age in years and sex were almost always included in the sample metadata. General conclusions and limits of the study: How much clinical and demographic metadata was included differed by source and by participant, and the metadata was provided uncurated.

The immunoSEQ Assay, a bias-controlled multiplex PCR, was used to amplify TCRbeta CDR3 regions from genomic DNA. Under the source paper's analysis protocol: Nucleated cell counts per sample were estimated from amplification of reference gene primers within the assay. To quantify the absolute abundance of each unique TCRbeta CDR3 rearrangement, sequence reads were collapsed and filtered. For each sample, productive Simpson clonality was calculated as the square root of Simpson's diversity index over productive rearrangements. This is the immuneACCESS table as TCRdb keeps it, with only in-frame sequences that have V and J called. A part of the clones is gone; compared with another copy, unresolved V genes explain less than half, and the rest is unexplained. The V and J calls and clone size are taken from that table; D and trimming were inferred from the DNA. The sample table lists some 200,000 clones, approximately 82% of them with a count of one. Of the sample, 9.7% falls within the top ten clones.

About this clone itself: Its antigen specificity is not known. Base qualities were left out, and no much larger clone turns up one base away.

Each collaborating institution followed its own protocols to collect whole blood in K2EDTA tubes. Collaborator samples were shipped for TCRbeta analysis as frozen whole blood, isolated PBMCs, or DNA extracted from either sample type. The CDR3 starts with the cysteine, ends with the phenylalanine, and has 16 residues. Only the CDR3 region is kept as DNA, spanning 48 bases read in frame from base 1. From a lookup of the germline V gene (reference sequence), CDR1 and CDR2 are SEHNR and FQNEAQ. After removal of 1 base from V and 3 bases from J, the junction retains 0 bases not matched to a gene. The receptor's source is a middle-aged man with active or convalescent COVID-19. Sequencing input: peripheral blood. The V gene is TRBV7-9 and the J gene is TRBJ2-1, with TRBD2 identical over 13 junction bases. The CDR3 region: CASSLGTSGSYNEQFF. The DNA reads TGTGCCAGCAGCTTAGGGACTAGCGGGAGCTACAATGAGCAGTTCTTC.